The present TCR beta chain was sequenced within a study of cytomegalovirus exposure and HLA in healthy donors listed by TCRdb under 2017. For context, the study as a whole: According to an earlier analysis of several hundred of the donors, 150 million to 200 million T cells yielded roughly 110 million unique TCR beta sequences and more than 250 Gb of sequence data. Around 300 gigabases of sequencing data and approximately 80 million unique TCR sequences were included in an early release covering several hundred HLA-typed donors. Of the roughly 400 genotyped donors, more than 75% were placed in the genetic ancestry cluster associated with self-reported Caucasian donors. The study was designed to test whether signatures of past pathogen exposure could be identified by cataloging public T cell receptors. Using immunosequencing, the study profiled T cell repertoires from 550 to 750 subjects and related those repertoires to cytomegalovirus serostatus. Along with the approximately 670-subject first cohort, a separate validation cohort of around 110 different subjects was used. To predict cytomegalovirus infection status, the study combined high-throughput TCR immunosequencing, statistical association of individual TCRs with disease status, and machine learning. In a later analysis, previously published TCR beta repertoires from more than 500 donors were re-analyzed and high-resolution HLA genotyping was added so that TCR occurrence patterns could be studied. The later analysis used no new phenotypic data to find candidate immune exposures, relying instead on TCR beta sequences and their occurrence across donors. In an earlier analysis of about 590 of the donors, high-throughput TCR beta sequencing was used to judge whether each TCR beta V gene segment behaved as functional or pseudogenic. Donor age, sex, ethnicity and CMV serostatus were collected together with the repertoire data. A later genetic analysis used genome-wide SNP genotypes for 398 of the 666 donors, treating that subset as a discovery cohort. Every repertoire in the discovery cohort had been generated on one and the same sequencing platform. HLA typing covered class I and class II loci at four-digit resolution. The number of donors typed differed by locus, with about 620-630 for A, B, C, DRB1 and DQB1, about 500 for DQA1, 600 to 610 for DPA1, and roughly 450 for DPB1. Four or five DR-DQ haplotypes were handled as single units for association and clustering, since linkage in the cohort was strong. Across 300 to 500 genotyped donors of the cohort, an average of about 220,000 unique TCR beta nucleotide sequences per donor were sequenced, and roughly 20% of those sequences were non-productive.

Receptors were amplified or captured by the immunoSEQ multiplex PCR assay. For the multiplex PCR, a mixture combining 60 forward primers for TCR Vbeta segments and 13 reverse primers for TCR Jbeta segments was used. The CDR3 region of rearranged TCR beta genes was amplified from genomic DNA with a multiplex PCR assay. The Illumina HiSeq System was used to sequence the amplified TCR beta libraries as 87-base-pair reads. The authors' analysis ran thus. A later analysis tallied 75 million to 95 million unique TCR beta chains across the 666 repertoires, and about 12 million of those chains were shared by two or more donors. Raw reads were error-corrected and collapsed into unique sequences by a nearest-neighbor algorithm in which closely related sequences were merged to remove PCR and sequencing errors. Alignment of CDR3 sequences to IMGT reference sequences was used to assign V, D and J gene segments. For a sequence to be retained, a match of at least six nucleotides was required to both a V gene segment and a J gene segment. Rearrangements were called productive when the CDR3 lacked stop codons and stayed in frame with V and J; all others were non-productive. CDR3 was defined according to IMGT convention as the region running from the second conserved V-encoded cysteine to the conserved J-encoded phenylalanine. Sequences without an unambiguous match to a single V gene segment were excluded from the earlier analysis of about 640 of the donors. In an earlier analysis of 587 of the donors, a V segment was called functional when productive rearrangements were above 56.7%, and segregating when the standard deviation between donors exceeded 5%. A statistical classification framework was built to diagnose cytomegalovirus status from the catalog of TCR beta chain sequences. In a later analysis, V and J genes were assigned by comparing TCR nucleotide sequences against IMGT/GENE-DB human TR gene sequences. A later analysis assigned CDR3 sequences and most-parsimonious VDJ recombination scenarios with the TCRdist pipeline. In a later analysis, each TCR beta chain was defined by its CDR3 amino acid sequence together with its V-gene family, and reads without a unique V-gene family were excluded. A later analysis removed 592 highly shared, low-generation-probability nucleotide sequences to deal with suspected cross-contamination and a sequencing artifact. A later analysis calculated a clonal expansion index for each public chain from normalized within-repertoire ranks of inferred template counts. Generation probabilities in a later analysis came from a VDJ recombination model fitted to out-of-frame rearrangements, and those results were checked against IGoR. In a later analysis, TCR-TCR, TCR-HLA and TCR-CMV co-occurrence was scored with hypergeometric tests, and a repertoire-size bias correction was applied to TCR pairs. False discovery rates were estimated in a later analysis by permuting HLA or CMV assignments 20 times. In a later analysis, co-occurring TCRs were grouped with DBSCAN, and TCRdist sequence similarity was added when clustering was performed within HLA-allele-positive subsets. Repertoires with fewer than 30,000 or more than 120,000 public chains, plus five repertoires with anomalous nucleotide sharing, were excluded from co-occurrence clustering. TCRdb obtained this table from immuneACCESS and retained in-frame rearrangements with V and J assigned. These tables miss some clones; where compared with another copy, unresolved V genes account for less than half of the shortfall, and the remainder is unexplained. The V and J calls and clone size come from that table; D and trimming were worked out from the DNA. The sample profile shows over 85,000 clones; approximately 85% of them were found once. The ten top clones hold more than 4.5% of the sample.

The CDR3 goes from the cysteine to the phenylalanine over 14 residues. Only the CDR3 region is kept as DNA, spanning 42 bases read in frame from base 1. CDR1 MNHEY and CDR2 SVGAGI were looked up in the germline V gene. From V the trimming removes 6 bases and from J it removes 7 bases, while the gene matches leave 5 bases of the junction unaccounted for. Beyond this particular receptor, the publication reports: According to a later analysis, TCR association rates differed among HLA loci, with DRB1 alleles showing the most associated TCRs and HLA-C alleles showing the fewest. A total of about 150 TCR beta chains were listed by the study as associated with cytomegalovirus. The sequencing pipeline was judged likely to have produced a cluster of highly shared sequence variants as a technical artifact. Because counts were too low, fewer than 20 rarely observed V segments, including chromosome 9 orphons, were excluded from the earlier analysis of 500 to 700 of the donors. Because HLA typing was unavailable for some donors at each locus, only the typed subset was used in association tests. Only TCR beta chains were sequenced in this cohort, and the absence of alpha or paired-chain data limited detectable features. Compared with the approximately 670-donor mean, donors in an Asian-associated ancestry cluster had fewer N-insertions in productive TCRs, according to a later genetic analysis. Specific HLA alleles were associated with 15,000 to 20,000 TCR beta sequences at a false discovery rate of 0.05 in a later analysis. An earlier analysis of approximately 600 of the donors showed that most TCR beta V segments appeared in productive rearrangements either about 90% or about 30% of the time, which broadly matched IMGT annotations. In vitro tests confirmed that a few of the cytomegalovirus-associated TCR beta chains recognize cytomegalovirus antigens. Linkage disequilibrium might explain the correlated functional status among segregating V segments, but an unknown experimental factor could not be ruled out. The 87-base-pair reads could not distinguish some IMGT-functional V segments, including TRBV6-2 and TRBV6-3, so those segments were excluded. An association between a missense DCLRE1C variant and V-gene and J-gene trimming of TCR beta chains was found in a later genetic analysis and replicated in an independent cohort. Presence/absence analyses assumed roughly uniform sequencing depth across donors, an assumption that may not hold. When HLA alleles, especially DR and DQ, strongly co-occurred, attributing TCR associations to individual alleles was difficult. In a later analysis, most CMV-associated TCR beta chains were found to appear HLA-restricted, with HLA associations seemingly driven largely by CMV exposure. In a later analysis, several top co-occurrence clusters were reported to appear linked to parvovirus B19, influenza, CMV and Epstein-Barr virus. The only immune exposure information available for the cohort was CMV serostatus. Most TCR sequences were seen in very few donors, while some public TCRs were found in many individuals. It was suggested by the authors that the approach could potentially be generalized to other disease states and immunological phenotypes. In both the original and validation cohorts, the classifier was reported to diagnose cytomegalovirus status with high specificity and sensitivity. A further reported finding was that TCR beta sequences accurately predicted the HLA-A and HLA-B alleles for most subjects in the first cohort. In a later analysis, HLA-associated TCR beta chains showed more clonal expansion and lower generation probabilities than non-associated chains that were equally common.

The cohort consisted of 666 healthy bone marrow donors. All cohort members were sampled while nominally healthy, although unrecorded immune exposures were likely present. The donor tested CMV seropositive, placing the donor among the 289 seropositive members of the cohort. Every donor gave a peripheral blood sample, and the peripheral blood mononuclear cells from that sample were used for TCR beta sequencing. Genomic DNA extraction from the blood cell samples was performed with the Qiagen DNeasy Blood Extraction Kit. With respect to this clone: Its target antigen remains unknown. No much larger clone exists at a distance of one base, and base qualities are not known.

The chain is encoded by TRBV6-5 joined to TRBJ1-3; 11 junctional bases match TRBD1. The source of this sequence is a man aged 35-49 years in good health and CMV-seropositive. The specimen was PBMCs. The DNA sequence is as follows: TGTGCCAGCAGCTTCGGACAGGGGGCTAACACCATATATTTT. Translated, it reads CASSFGQGANTIYF.